The T cell receptor beta chain described here comes from a study of blood T cell repertoires in COVID-19. About the research overall: In each case, the material was cDNA or gDNA derived from T cells, B-cell-depleted T cells, or PBMCs.

Only in-frame clones appear in the TCRdb table, and some are missing; sequencing was by immunoSEQ multiplex PCR. Among about 410,000 clones, over 85% were seen once, and the ten largest hold 1.5% to 2%. Membership in each cohort depended on participant-reported clinical history. Among Cohort 3 donors, those recovered had two negative PCRs, clearance, or symptom resolution. The CDR3 length is 18 residues. Germline V gene lookup returns CDR1 LGHDT and CDR2 YNNKEL (reference sequence). V lost 1 base to trimming and J lost 5 bases; unmatched junction nucleotides: 10. Sample: PBMCs or T cells enriched from blood (not recorded which). V usage is TRBV3-1 (or the pseudogene TRBV3-2) and J usage is TRBJ2-2; TRBD2 aligns across 10 bases. The TCR originated in a woman aged 30 to 39 who had recovered from COVID-19. Here the CDR3 reads CASSQAWKLAGRTGELFF. CDR3 DNA: TGTGCCAGCAGCCAAGCCTGGAAACTAGCGGGGAGAACCGGGGAGCTGTTTTTT.